A single sample gave rise to the 32 T cell receptor beta chains below, sequenced in a study of siplizumab effects on memory and regulatory T cells. The table came from immunoSEQ multiplex PCR; TCRdb's copy has only in-frame clones and leaves some out. Found here are about 100,000 clones, 94% of them singletons; the top ten hold 1% to 1.5%. The sequenced sample consisted of non-Treg CD4+ T cells sorted from blood. The receptors shown here come from a human donor in good health.

This clone was counted once. V is TRBV19 and J is TRBJ1-5; TRBD1 is a possible D gene (6 bases). This CDR3 has 15 residues. V gave up 5 bases and J gave up 5 bases, with 16 bases separating them. Looked up from germline, CDR1 is LNHDA and CDR2 is SQIVND (reference sequence). The CDR3 coding sequence is TGTGCCAGTAGTCCTATCGGCACAGGGCATCAGCCCCAGCATTTT. Translation: CASSPIGTGHQPQHF.

The chain employs TRBV18 and TRBJ2-3; no clear D. The CDR3 runs 17 residues. CDR1 KGHSH and CDR2 LQKENI come from the germline V gene. The V and J ends lost 2 bases and 1 base respectively, with 16 bases between them. The CDR3 spells CASSPERNLRGTDTQYF. The CDR3 DNA sequence: TGTGCCAGCTCACCAGAGAGGAATCTCCGTGGCACAGATACGCAGTATTTT.

The rearrangement links TRBV30 to TRBJ2-7; a weak D match, TRBD1 (6 bases). CDR1 and CDR2 from the germline V gene are GTSNPN and SVGIG (reference sequence). The V end lost 7 bases, the J end lost 4 bases, and 14 bases lay between the germline ends. This CDR3 is 12 amino acids long. CDR3 loop: CASTTGQYEQYF. CDR3 bases: TGTGCCTCGACGACAGGTCAATACGAGCAGTACTTC.

V gene TRBV10-3 combines with J gene TRBJ2-5; D may be TRBD1 (6 bases). The CDR3 extends over 13 amino acids. The V and J ends lost 6 bases and 5 bases respectively, with 13 bases between them. Looked up from germline, CDR1 is ENHRY and CDR2 is SYGVKD. This chain's CDR3 is CAISDSGAETQYF. The CDR3 region has the DNA TGTGCCATCAGCGATTCAGGGGCCGAGACCCAGTACTTC.

The chain couples TRBV6-6 to TRBJ2-3, with a weak D call TRBD1 (6 bases). Germline V CDR1 and CDR2: MNHNY, SVGAGI (reference sequence). The CDR3 sequence is 14 residues long. The V end was cut by 0 bases, the J end by 6 bases, with 10 bases between. This CDR3 reads CASSYSGTRDTQYF. The CDR3 nucleotides are TGTGCCAGCAGTTACTCAGGGACACGGGATACGCAGTATTTT.

A single count supports this clone. The chain combines TRBV5-6 with TRBJ2-4; 9 nucleotides line up with TRBD1. This CDR3 region has 15 residues. Germline trimming cut 4 bases from V and 3 bases from J; bases unmatched to any gene: 5. Germline CDR1 SGHDT, CDR2 YYEEEE. CDR3 DNA sequence: TGTGCCAGCAGCGATCGGACAGGGGTCAAAAACATTCAGTACTTC. Translating gives CASSDRTGVKNIQYF.

This clone came up once. This sequence joins TRBV7-2 and TRBJ1-5, with a weak D call TRBD1 (5 bases). This CDR3 has 15 amino acids. Trimming stripped 2 bases from V and 2 bases from J, with 10 bases between. The germline CDR1 and CDR2 sequences are SGHTA and FQGNSA. CDR3 DNA: TGTGCCAGCAGCTTACAGGGAGGTGGCAATCAGCCCCAGCATTTT. As protein: CASSLQGGGNQPQHF.

This chain links TRBV19 with TRBJ1-3; D gene uncertain. This CDR3 has 16 residues. Germline values: CDR1 LNHDA, CDR2 SQIVND (reference sequence). The V gene lost 7 bases and the J gene lost 0 bases, with 16 bases spanning the gap. Here the CDR3 reads CASTPYGVGSGNTIYF. DNA of the CDR3: TGTGCCAGTACCCCCTACGGGGTGGGCTCTGGAAACACCATATATTTT.

V gene TRBV7-9 combines with J gene TRBJ2-5; D is tentatively TRBD1 or TRBD2 (5 bases each). The ends were cut back, 4 bases at V and 11 bases at J, with 29 bases in the middle. The CDR3 runs 17 residues. Germline loops: CDR1 SEHNR, CDR2 FQNEAQ (reference sequence). CDR3 amino acids: CASSSRLWDPAEREQYF. CDR3 DNA sequence: TGTGCCAGCAGCTCCAGACTCTGGGACCCGGCCGAGAGAGAGCAGTACTTC.

This clone appeared a few times. The chain recombines TRBV10-1 with TRBJ1-2, with D hard to call. This CDR3 has 13 amino acids. Trimming took 2 bases from V and 2 from J, leaving 6 bases between them. The germline V gene encodes CDR1 WNHNN and CDR2 SYGVQD (reference sequence). CDR3 protein: CASSENSNYGYTF. The CDR3 region has the DNA TGCGCCAGCAGTGAGAACAGCAACTATGGCTACACCTTC.

The chain recombines TRBV4-2 with TRBJ2-3, with 7 nucleotides matching TRBD2. Trimming cost V 4 bases and J 3 bases; bases outside gene matches: 13. The CDR3 runs to 17 residues. Germline V lookup: CDR1 LGHNA, CDR2 YNFKEQ. CDR3 bases: TGTGCCAGCAGCCCACAAGCAGCGGGGCCACGGACAGATACGCAGTATTTT. Translated, it gives CASSPQAAGPRTDTQYF.

The rearrangement joins TRBV14 to TRBJ2-7; D might be TRBD2 (6 bases). V gave up 3 bases and J gave up 2 bases, with 8 bases separating them. CDR3 length equals 13 residues. The germline V gene encodes CDR1 SGHDN and CDR2 FVKESK. The CDR3: CASSQTRAYEQYF. CDR3 sequence (DNA): TGTGCCAGCAGCCAGACTAGGGCCTACGAGCAGTACTTC.

J is TRBJ2-1 and V is TRBV11-3, with D perhaps TRBD2 (5 bases). V dropped 2 bases and J dropped 8 bases, with 10 bases sitting between them. Germline V gives CDR1 SGHNT, CDR2 YENEEA. The CDR3 runs to 13 residues. The CDR3 sequence: CASSLNQRDEQFF. The CDR3 DNA reads as TGTGCCAGCAGCTTAAATCAGAGGGATGAGCAGTTCTTC.

The gene calls are TRBV19 and TRBJ2-7; TRBD1 matches at 7 bases. Germline trimming cut 2 bases from V and 0 bases from J; bases unmatched to any gene: 4. The germline V gene has CDR1 LNHDA and CDR2 SQIVND (reference sequence). The CDR3 sequence is 15 residues long. CDR3 DNA: TGTGCCAGTAGTATAAGGGGGCAGAGCTCCTACGAGCAGTACTTC. This translates into CASSIRGQSSYEQYF.

Comment on this clone: The junction departs from germline at one end; a sequencing error may be responsible. This chain connects TRBV10-3 to TRBJ1-2, with D perhaps matching TRBD1 (6 bases). CDR1 ENHRY and CDR2 SYGVKD come from the germline V gene. This CDR3 is built from 14 residues. CDR3 sequence reads: CASSYLNRAGGYTF. DNA of the CDR3: TGTGCCAGCAGTTACTTAAACAGGGCAGGGGGCTACACCTTC.

The chain links TRBV25-1 to TRBJ1-3; D call uncertain. Germline V gene sequence: CDR1 MGHDK, CDR2 SYGVNS. The CDR3 spans 13 residues. The V and J ends lost 5 bases and 1 base respectively, with 6 bases between them. Written as DNA, the CDR3 is TGTGCCAGCAGTTTTGTTTCTGGAAACACCATATATTTT. This gives the protein CASSFVSGNTIYF.

The V call is TRBV28, the J call TRBJ1-5, with 7 bases identical to TRBD1. This CDR3 is built from 15 residues. V was clipped by 8 bases and J by 7 bases; unmatched bases: 14. Germline lookup yields CDR1 MDHEN and CDR2 SYDVKM. The CDR3 sequence: CASADRAVAMQPQHF. The CDR3 DNA sequence: TGTGCCAGCGCCGACAGGGCGGTAGCAATGCAGCCCCAGCATTTT.

DNA of the CDR3: TGCGCCAGCAGCCTGGGACAGGGGGCGGTTGTAGATACGCAGTATTTT. Translated, it gives CASSLGQGAVVDTQYF. The chain is built from TRBV4-1 and TRBJ2-3; 12 bases are a match to TRBD1. V trimming: 4 bases; J trimming: 5 bases; junction bases outside the gene matches: 7. Germline V gene lookup returns CDR1 MGHRA and CDR2 YSYEKL. The CDR3 is 16 residues long.

The chain uses TRBV5-5 and TRBJ2-3, with no clear D. The CDR3 totals 13 residues. Germline CDR1 is SGHKS and CDR2 is YYEKEE (reference sequence). V lost 4 bases, J lost 6 bases, and 12 bases lay in between. The CDR3 region has the DNA TGTGCCAGCAGCACAAGCCTACTCGATACGCAGTATTTT. Translating gives CASSTSLLDTQYF. The variable domain in full, with the rest retrieved from reference TRBV5-5 and TRBJ2-3, is DAGVTQSPTHLIKTRGQQVTLRCSPISGHKSVSWYQQVLGQGPQFIFQYYEKEERGRGNFPDRFSARQFPNYSSELNVNALLLGDSALYLCASSTSLLDTQYFGPGTRLTVL.

The J gene is TRBJ1-5, the V gene TRBV9; 7 bases are shared with TRBD1. CDR1 and CDR2 (germline): SGDLS, YYNGEE. The J segment lost 6 bases and the V segment lost 3 bases, leaving 6 bases of the junction unmatched. This CDR3 spans 14 amino acids. CDR3 DNA sequence: TGTGCCAGCAGCGGGAGGGGGCAAGGTCAGCCCCAGCATTTT. It specifies CASSGRGQGQPQHF.

The chain combines TRBV28 with TRBJ2-7; D is unclear. The CDR3 has 10 amino acids. Trimming took off 6 bases at V and 7 bases at J, with 7 bases between the two ends. From germline, CDR1 is MDHEN and CDR2 SYDVKM. In nucleotides, the CDR3 is TGTGCCAGCAGGGGTCCGGAGCAGTACTTC. It specifies CASRGPEQYF. Full variable domain (rest looked up from reference TRBV28 and TRBJ2-7): DVKVTQSSRYLVKRTGEKVFLECVQDMDHENMFWYRQDPGLGLRLIYFSYDVKMKEKGDIPEGYSVSREKKERFSLILESASTNQTSMYLCASRGPEQYFGPGTRLTVT.

The chain couples TRBV15 to TRBJ2-1; the match to TRBD2 covers 11 bases. V shed 4 bases, J shed 6 bases, and the junction held 5 bases outside the gene matches. The CDR3 is 15 amino acids. Germline V gives CDR1 LNHNV, CDR2 YYDKDF (reference sequence). The CDR3 protein is CATSIRTSGSNEQFF. The CDR3 nucleotides read TGTGCCACCAGCATCAGGACTAGCGGGTCCAATGAGCAGTTCTTC.

This chain links TRBV15 with TRBJ2-1, with 10 bases fitting TRBD1. The CDR3 contains 19 residues. J lost 4 bases, V lost 1 base, and 13 bases had no gene match. Germline lookup yields CDR1 LNHNV and CDR2 YYDKDF (reference sequence). CDR3 coding DNA: TGTGCCACCAGCAGAGGCTATGGGGGACAGGGGCCCGAATACAATGAGCAGTTCTTC. It translates to CATSRGYGGQGPEYNEQFF.

This clone was seen a few times. The chain is built from TRBV27 and TRBJ1-5; the match to TRBD1 covers 8 bases. Germline V CDR1 and CDR2: MNHEY, SMNVEV (reference sequence). The junction had 6 bases not matched to a gene; V was cut back by 0 bases and J by 8 bases. The CDR3 is 15 residues long. The CDR3 is CASSLSNRQGKPQHF. The CDR3 DNA reads as TGTGCCAGCAGTTTATCAAATAGACAGGGGAAGCCCCAGCATTTT.

DNA for the CDR3: TGTGCCAGTAGTATAGCAAACAGAGAAAGCGAGCAGTACTTC. Its translation: CASSIANRESEQYF. The chain combines TRBV19 with TRBJ2-7, with no clear D. Germline CDR1 LNHDA, CDR2 SQIVND (reference sequence). There are 14 residues in the CDR3. V lost 1 base and J 6 bases, leaving 13 bases between the germline ends.

The J gene is TRBJ2-1, the V gene TRBV6-6; 10 bases line up with TRBD1. Germline V lookup: CDR1 MNHNY, CDR2 SVGAGI (reference sequence). V trimming: 3 bases; J trimming: 6 bases; junction bases outside the gene matches: 8. This CDR3 has 16 amino acids. This CDR3 reads CASSYRRDRGSNEQFF. CDR3 DNA sequence: TGTGCCAGCAGTTATCGGAGGGACAGGGGTTCCAATGAGCAGTTCTTC.

The J gene is TRBJ2-3, the V gene TRBV5-1; 7 bases are shared with TRBD2. The CDR3 contains 16 residues. Germline V lookup: CDR1 SGHRS, CDR2 YFSETQ. Trimming at V came to 4 bases and at J to 5 bases, leaving 13 bases not matched to a gene. In DNA form, the CDR3 reads TGCGCCAGCAGCGACGGCGCGGGAGTCCGTAAAGATACGCAGTATTTT. Residues: CASSDGAGVRKDTQYF.

V usage is TRBV4-1 and J usage is TRBJ1-2; no reliable D call. Per the germline V gene, CDR1 is MGHRA and CDR2 is YSYEKL. The length of the CDR3 is 13 residues. V lost 4 bases, J lost 0 bases, and 6 bases lay in between. The CDR3 DNA reads as TGCGCCAGCAGCCCAACTCCTAACTATGGCTACACCTTC. Translating it yields CASSPTPNYGYTF.

The chain joins TRBV6-6 to TRBJ2-7; weak D call: TRBD2 (5 bases). The CDR3 extends over 12 amino acids. V was pared by 3 bases and J by 5 bases, with 8 bases between. The germline gives CDR1 MNHNY, CDR2 SVGAGI (reference sequence). The CDR3 spells CASSYRDHEQYF. CDR3 DNA sequence: TGTGCCAGCAGTTATCGGGATCACGAGCAGTACTTC.

V and J are TRBV13 and TRBJ2-3; TRBD2 agrees at 8 bases. Germline assignment: CDR1 PRHDT and CDR2 FYEKMQ (reference sequence). Trimming took 1 base from V and 5 from J; bases not matched to a gene: 8. This CDR3 contains 16 residues. This CDR3 is CASSLDPGGPVDTQYF. In nucleotides, the CDR3 is TGTGCCAGCAGCTTAGATCCGGGAGGGCCGGTAGATACGCAGTATTTT.

The chain joins TRBV28 to TRBJ1-2, with D possibly matching TRBD1 (6 bases). This CDR3 is 15 amino acids long. The germline gives CDR1 MDHEN, CDR2 SYDVKM. Between the trimmed V and J ends, which lost 4 bases and 4 bases, there was a span of 16 bases. The CDR3 coding sequence is TGTGCCAGCAGTTCCTCAGGGGCGCGAAGCTATGGCTACACCTTC. It specifies CASSSSGARSYGYTF.

The genes are TRBV2 and TRBJ2-3; 8 bases align to TRBD2. V lost 4 bases and J lost 3; bases outside the gene matches: 6. The germline CDR1 and CDR2 sequences are SNHLY and FYNNEI. The CDR3 runs to 15 residues. Here the CDR3 reads CASSAGGRKTDTQYF. CDR3 coding DNA: TGTGCCAGCAGTGCTGGCGGGAGGAAGACAGATACGCAGTATTTT.